The rows below give T cell receptor beta chains drawn from one sample of a study of blood T cells in healthy people across ages. TCRdb ran MiXCR on the 5' RACE reads and lists one entry per CDR3 protein. The sample lists about 1 million distinct CDR3 sequences, 40% to 55% occurring once. Sequenced sample: blood. Receptors originate from a woman aged 55-75 years in good health. Each CDR3 is given with its conserved first and last residue. Fields, in order: D gene, J gene, V gene, clone size, CDR3 protein, CDR3 DNA. A D gene is named only where the DNA matches it firmly. Size is stated for part of the rows, as once, few or many counts, or as a class when the clone is expanded.

>.|TRBJ1-2|TRBV18|.
CASLPRLAQGNLDGYTF
TGTGCCAGCTTACCACGGCTTGCACAGGGCAATCTGGATGGCTACACCTTC
>.|TRBJ1-2|TRBV6-5|.
CASSPEYGGYTF
TGTGCCAGCAGTCCAGAGTATGGTGGCTACACCTTC
>.|TRBJ1-2|TRBV20-1|few
CSAPGAHNYGYTF
TGCAGTGCTCCAGGGGCCCATAACTATGGCTACACCTTC
>.|TRBJ2-5|TRBV12-3/TRBV12-4|.
CASSLRLYNEQYF
TGTGCCAGCAGTTTGAGACTGTACAATGAGCAGTACTTC
>TRBD2|TRBJ2-3|TRBV6-1|.
CASSEASGSTDTQYF
TGTGCCAGCAGTGAAGCTAGCGGGTCCACAGATACGCAGTATTTT
>TRBD1|TRBJ2-7|TRBV6-1|.
CASSAESGTGLEQYF
TGTGCCAGCAGTGCAGAATCCGGGACAGGTCTCGAGCAGTACTTC
>.|TRBJ1-2|TRBV18|.
CASSPEGGDTSSEIYGYTF
TGTGCCAGCTCACCAGAGGGAGGGGACACCTCGTCGGAAATCTATGGCTACACCTTC
>.|TRBJ2-3|TRBV20-1|.
CSANSPGLARKTQYF
TGCAGTGCTAACTCCCCGGGGTTAGCGCGTAAAACGCAGTATTTT
>.|TRBJ2-1|TRBV4-2|.
CASSQGRSSYNEQFF
TGTGCCAGCAGCCAAGGACGGAGCTCCTACAATGAGCAGTTCTTC
>.|TRBJ2-7|TRBV27|.
CASSFDPGYEQYF
TGTGCCAGCAGTTTCGATCCGGGCTACGAGCAGTACTTC
>.|TRBJ2-7|TRBV2|.
CASSSPGRGTYEQYF
TGTGCCAGCAGTTCCCCCGGCAGGGGAACCTACGAGCAGTACTTC
>TRBD2|TRBJ2-1|TRBV12-3/TRBV12-4|few
CASSAWRAGGTYNEQFF
TGTGCCAGCAGTGCCTGGCGGGCGGGAGGGACCTACAATGAGCAGTTCTTC
>TRBD2|TRBJ2-7|TRBV3-1|.
CASSQSSGIYNEQYF
TGTGCCAGCAGCCAAAGCAGCGGGATTTACAATGAGCAGTACTTC
>.|TRBJ2-1|TRBV12-3/TRBV12-4|.
CACSATGDLYNEQFF
TGTGCCTGCAGCGCAACGGGAGACCTCTACAATGAGCAGTTCTTC
>.|TRBJ2-1|TRBV6-8|once
CAIRGREHPYNEQFF
TGTGCCATCCGGGGCCGGGAGCACCCCTACAATGAGCAGTTCTTC
>TRBD2|TRBJ2-7|TRBV10-2|.
CASAVSPSGIVEQYF
TGCGCCAGCGCTGTTAGTCCTAGCGGGATTGTCGAGCAGTACTTC
>TRBD1|TRBJ2-1|TRBV29-1|.
CSVAPGQASNEQFF
TGCAGCGTTGCCCCGGGACAGGCTTCCAATGAGCAGTTCTTC
>.|TRBJ2-5|TRBV7-8|.
CASSRLGETQYF
TGTGCCAGCAGTCGACTAGGAGAGACCCAGTACTTC
>TRBD1|TRBJ2-7|TRBV20-1|few
CSASLDRGAYEQYF
TGCAGTGCTAGTCTTGACAGGGGCGCCTACGAGCAGTACTTC
>TRBD2|TRBJ2-1|TRBV5-1|many
CASHSGPSGGEQFF
TGCGCCAGCCATAGCGGTCCGTCGGGGGGTGAGCAGTTCTTC
>.|TRBJ2-7|TRBV5-1|few
CASSEQLQGGANEQYF
TGCGCCAGCAGCGAACAATTACAGGGGGGGGCCAACGAGCAGTACTTC
>TRBD1|TRBJ2-3|TRBV11-2|few
CASSRDRRTDTQYF
TGTGCCAGCAGTCGGGACAGGCGCACAGATACGCAGTATTTT
>.|TRBJ1-5|TRBV12-3/TRBV12-4|many
CASRMTGPNQPQHF
TGTGCCAGCAGAATGACGGGGCCCAATCAGCCCCAGCATTTT
>.|TRBJ2-7|TRBV27|.
CASSSGPSMYEQYF
TGTGCCAGCAGTTCGGGACCCTCGATGTACGAGCAGTACTTC